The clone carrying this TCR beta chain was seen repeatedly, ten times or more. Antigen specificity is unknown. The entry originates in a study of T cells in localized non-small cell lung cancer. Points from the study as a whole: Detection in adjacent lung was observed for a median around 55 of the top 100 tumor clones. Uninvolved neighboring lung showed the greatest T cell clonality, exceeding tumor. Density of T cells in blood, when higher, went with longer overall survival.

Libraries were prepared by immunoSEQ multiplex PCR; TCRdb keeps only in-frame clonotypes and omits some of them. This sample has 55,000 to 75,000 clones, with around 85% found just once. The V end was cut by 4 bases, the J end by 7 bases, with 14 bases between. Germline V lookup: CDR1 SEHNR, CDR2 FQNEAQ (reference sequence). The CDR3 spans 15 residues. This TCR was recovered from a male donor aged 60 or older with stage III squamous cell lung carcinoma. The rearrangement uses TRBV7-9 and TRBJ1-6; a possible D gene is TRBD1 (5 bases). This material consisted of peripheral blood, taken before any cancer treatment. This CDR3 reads CASSSQGFRNSPLHF. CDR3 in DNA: TGTGCCAGCAGCTCCCAGGGTTTCAGAAATTCACCCCTCCACTTT.